This TCR beta chain was sequenced for a study of cytomegalovirus exposure and HLA in healthy donors. Study-wide results and limits: The study labeled 170 or so TCR beta chains cytomegalovirus-associated.

The CDR3 is 15 residues long. The ends were cut back, 3 bases at V and 2 bases at J, with 13 bases in the middle. Germline CDR1 reads MGHRA; CDR2 reads YSYEKL. The study ran its PCR with 60 Vbeta and 13 Jbeta primers. Here immunoSEQ multiplex PCR was the method, and the copy in TCRdb shows in-frame clones only, minus some. The sample carries 76,000 or so clones, roughly 73% recorded once. Of note for this clone: The antigen remains undetermined.

When sampled, the donors appeared nominally healthy, though they likely had unrecorded immune exposures. The V gene is TRBV4-1, the J gene TRBJ2-5, with a weak D call TRBD1 (6 bases). Material: PBMCs. This receptor was identified in a middle-aged woman in good health and CMV-seropositive. CDR3 sequence (DNA): TGCGCCAGCAGCCATGATTGGGGACAACAAGAGACCCAGTACTTC. This codes for CASSHDWGQQETQYF.